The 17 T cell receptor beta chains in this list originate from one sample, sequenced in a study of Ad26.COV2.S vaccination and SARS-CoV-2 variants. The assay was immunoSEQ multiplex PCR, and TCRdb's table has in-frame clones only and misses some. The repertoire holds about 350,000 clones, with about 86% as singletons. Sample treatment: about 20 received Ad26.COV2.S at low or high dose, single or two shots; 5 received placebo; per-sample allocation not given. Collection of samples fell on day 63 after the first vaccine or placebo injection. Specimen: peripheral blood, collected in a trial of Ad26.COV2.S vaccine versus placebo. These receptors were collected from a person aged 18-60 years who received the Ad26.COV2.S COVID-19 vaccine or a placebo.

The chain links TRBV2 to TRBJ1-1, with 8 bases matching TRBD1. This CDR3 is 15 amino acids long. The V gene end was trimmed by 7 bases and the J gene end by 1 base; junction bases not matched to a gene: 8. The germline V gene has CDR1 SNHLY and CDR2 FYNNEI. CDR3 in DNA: TGTGCCAGCACCGACGTCGGACAGGGGAACACTGAAGCTTTCTTT. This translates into CASTDVGQGNTEAFF. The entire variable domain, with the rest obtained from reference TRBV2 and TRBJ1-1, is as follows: EPEVTQTPSHQVTQMGQEVILRCVPISNHLYFYWYRQILGQKVEFLVSFYNNEISEKSEIFDDQFSVERPDGSNFTLKIRSTKLEDSAMYFCASTDVGQGNTEAFFGQGTRLTVV.

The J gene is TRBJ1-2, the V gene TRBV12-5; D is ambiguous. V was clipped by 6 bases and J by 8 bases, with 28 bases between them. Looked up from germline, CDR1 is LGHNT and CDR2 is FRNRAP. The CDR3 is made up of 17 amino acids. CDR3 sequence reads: CASGMGSEPEGGSGYTF. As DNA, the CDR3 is TGTGCTAGTGGAATGGGTTCAGAGCCCGAGGGAGGGTCCGGCTACACCTTC.

The CDR3 region is CASSSGQGGRDEQYF. Here the CDR3 DNA reads TGTGCCAGCAGTTCAGGACAGGGAGGTCGAGACGAGCAGTACTTC. The chain is built from TRBV28 and TRBJ2-7; 8 nucleotides line up with TRBD1. With V trimmed by 4 bases and J by 5 bases, 10 bases remained unmatched. CDR3 size: 15 residues. Germline loops: CDR1 MDHEN, CDR2 SYDVKM.

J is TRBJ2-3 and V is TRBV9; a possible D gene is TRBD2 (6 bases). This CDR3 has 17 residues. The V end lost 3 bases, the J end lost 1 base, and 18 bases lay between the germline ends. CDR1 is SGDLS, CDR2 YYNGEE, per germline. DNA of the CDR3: TGTGCCAGCAGCGCTCCGGGACTGACTCGTGGCACAGATACGCAGTATTTT. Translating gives CASSAPGLTRGTDTQYF. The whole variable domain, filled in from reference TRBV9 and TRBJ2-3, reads DSGVTQTPKHLITATGQRVTLRCSPRSGDLSVYWYQQSLDQGLQFLIQYYNGEERAKGNILERFSAQQFPDLHSELNLSSLELGDSALYFCASSAPGLTRGTDTQYFGPGTRLTVL.

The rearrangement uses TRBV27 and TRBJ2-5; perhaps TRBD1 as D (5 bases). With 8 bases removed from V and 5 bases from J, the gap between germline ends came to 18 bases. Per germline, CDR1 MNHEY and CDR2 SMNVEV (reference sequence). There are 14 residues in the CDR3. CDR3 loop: CASGSWLSGETQYF. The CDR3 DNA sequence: TGTGCCAGCGGTTCCTGGCTCTCAGGGGAGACCCAGTACTTC.

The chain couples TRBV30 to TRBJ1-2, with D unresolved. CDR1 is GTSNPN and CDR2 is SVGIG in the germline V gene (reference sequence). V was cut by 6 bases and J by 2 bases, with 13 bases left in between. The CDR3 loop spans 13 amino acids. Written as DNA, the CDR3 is TGTGCCTGCGCCGGGAACTTCAACTATGGCTACACCTTC. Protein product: CACAGNFNYGYTF.

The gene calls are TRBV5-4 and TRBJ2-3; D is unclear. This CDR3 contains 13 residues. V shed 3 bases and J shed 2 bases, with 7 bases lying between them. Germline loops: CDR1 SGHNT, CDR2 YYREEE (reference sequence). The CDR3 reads CASSWRLTDTQYF. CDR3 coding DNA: TGTGCCAGCAGCTGGCGTCTCACAGATACGCAGTATTTT. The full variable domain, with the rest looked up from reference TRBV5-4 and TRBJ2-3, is ETGVTQSPTHLIKTRGQQVTLRCSSQSGHNTVSWYQQALGQGPQFIFQYYREEENGRGNFPPRFSGLQFPNYSSELNVNALELDDSALYLCASSWRLTDTQYFGPGTRLTVL.

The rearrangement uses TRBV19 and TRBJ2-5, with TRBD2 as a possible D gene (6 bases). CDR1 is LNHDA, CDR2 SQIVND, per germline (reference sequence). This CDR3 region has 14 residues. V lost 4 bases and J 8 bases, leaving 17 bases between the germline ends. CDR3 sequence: CASSTSGRRDTQYF. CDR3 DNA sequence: TGTGCCAGTAGTACCTCTGGGAGGAGGGACACCCAGTACTTC.

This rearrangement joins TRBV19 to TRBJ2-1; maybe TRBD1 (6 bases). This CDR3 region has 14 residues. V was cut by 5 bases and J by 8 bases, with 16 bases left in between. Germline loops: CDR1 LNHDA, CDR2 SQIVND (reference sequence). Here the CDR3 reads CASSGEQGWDEQFF. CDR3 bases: TGTGCCAGTAGTGGAGAACAGGGTTGGGATGAGCAGTTCTTC.

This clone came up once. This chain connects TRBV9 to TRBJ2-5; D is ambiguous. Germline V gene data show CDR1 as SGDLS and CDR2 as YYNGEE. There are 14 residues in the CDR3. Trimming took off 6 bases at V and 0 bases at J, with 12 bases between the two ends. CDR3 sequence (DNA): TGTGCCAGCACCCCGACACGATACCAAGAGACCCAGTACTTC. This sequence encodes CASTPTRYQETQYF.

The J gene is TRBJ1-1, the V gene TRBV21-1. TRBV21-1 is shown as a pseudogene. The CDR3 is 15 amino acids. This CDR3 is CASSKCRRDWTEAFF. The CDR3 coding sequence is TGTGCCAGCAGCAAATGTCGTCGGGATTGGACTGAAGCTTTCTTT.

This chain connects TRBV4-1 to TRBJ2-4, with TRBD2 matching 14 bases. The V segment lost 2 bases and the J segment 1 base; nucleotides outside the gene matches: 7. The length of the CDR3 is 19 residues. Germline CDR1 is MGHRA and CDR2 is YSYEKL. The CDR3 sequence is CASSQMTSGRAGAKNIQYF. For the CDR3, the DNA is TGCGCCAGCAGCCAAATGACTAGCGGGAGGGCCGGGGCCAAAAACATTCAGTACTTC.

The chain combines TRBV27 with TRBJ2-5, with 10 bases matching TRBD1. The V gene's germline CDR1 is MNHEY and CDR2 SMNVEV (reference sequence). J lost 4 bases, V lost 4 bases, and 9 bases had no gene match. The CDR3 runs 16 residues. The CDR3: CASSSPRDRGGETQYF. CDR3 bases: TGTGCCAGCAGTTCCCCGCGGGACAGGGGAGGAGAGACCCAGTACTTC.

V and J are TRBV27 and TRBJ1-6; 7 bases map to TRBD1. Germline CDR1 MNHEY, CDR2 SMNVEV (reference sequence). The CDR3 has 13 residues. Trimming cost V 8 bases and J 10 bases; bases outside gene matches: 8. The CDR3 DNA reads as TGTGCCAGCGGGAGACAGGGTAGGTCACCCCTCCACTTT. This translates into CASGRQGRSPLHF.

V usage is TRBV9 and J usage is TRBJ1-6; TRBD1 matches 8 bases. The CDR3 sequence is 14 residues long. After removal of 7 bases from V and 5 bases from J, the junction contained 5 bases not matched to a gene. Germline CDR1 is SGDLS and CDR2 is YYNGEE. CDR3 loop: CASGKGQDNSPLHF. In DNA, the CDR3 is TGTGCCAGCGGAAAGGGACAGGATAATTCACCCCTCCACTTT.

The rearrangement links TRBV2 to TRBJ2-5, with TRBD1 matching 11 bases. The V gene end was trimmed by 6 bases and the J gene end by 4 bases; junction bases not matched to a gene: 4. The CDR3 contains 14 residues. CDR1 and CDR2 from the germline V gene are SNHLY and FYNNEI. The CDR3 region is CASRTGTGGETQYF. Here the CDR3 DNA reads TGTGCCAGCAGAACCGGGACAGGGGGAGAGACCCAGTACTTC.

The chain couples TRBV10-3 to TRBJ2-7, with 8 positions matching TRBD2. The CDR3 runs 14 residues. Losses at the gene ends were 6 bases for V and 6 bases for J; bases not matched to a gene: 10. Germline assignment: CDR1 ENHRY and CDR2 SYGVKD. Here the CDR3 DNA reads TGTGCCATCAGAGCGGCCGGCGGGGGGAGCGAGCAGTACTTC. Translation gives CAIRAAGGGSEQYF.